Each of the 30 T cell receptor beta chains below was sequenced from the same sample in a study of cytomegalovirus exposure and HLA in healthy donors. Vbeta (60) and Jbeta (13) primers were used in the PCR. The assay was immunoSEQ multiplex PCR, and TCRdb's table has in-frame clones only and misses some. The sample comprises about 93,000 clones, approximately 80% of which are singletons, and about 3% rests with the top ten. The sequenced material came from PBMCs. These receptors were taken from a woman aged 35 to 49 in good health and CMV-seronegative.

V gene TRBV18 combines with J gene TRBJ1-5; TRBD1 might be the D (6 bases). The CDR3 extends over 13 amino acids. Germline CDR1 is KGHSH and CDR2 is LQKENI. With 6 bases removed from V and 2 bases from J, the gap between germline ends came to 8 bases. The CDR3 region has the DNA TGTGCCAGCTCTTCAGGGGGCAATCAGCCCCAGCATTTT. Residues: CASSSGGNQPQHF.

This rearrangement joins TRBV4-2 to TRBJ2-1; 11 bases fit TRBD2. Germline loops: CDR1 LGHNA, CDR2 YNFKEQ. The CDR3 sequence is 14 residues long. The V gene end was trimmed by 1 base and the J gene end by 13 bases; junction bases not matched to a gene: 6. The chain's CDR3 is CASSQGTTSGVQFF. The CDR3 nucleotides read TGTGCCAGCAGCCAAGGTACGACTAGCGGGGTTCAGTTCTTC.

This chain uses TRBV7-2 with TRBJ2-7; D not certain. CDR1 and CDR2 from the germline V gene are SGHTA and FQGNSA. The CDR3 runs to 15 residues. The V end was cut by 4 bases, the J end by 2 bases, with 15 bases between. The CDR3 bases are TGTGCCAGCAGCTCTGTTGTCGGGTCTACCTACGAGCAGTACTTC. Protein sequence: CASSSVVGSTYEQYF.

The genes are TRBV9 and TRBJ1-3, with 7 bases fitting TRBD1. There are 15 residues in the CDR3. The germline gives CDR1 SGDLS, CDR2 YYNGEE. V was pared by 5 bases and J by 0 bases, with 5 bases of the junction left unmatched. For the CDR3, the DNA is TGTGCCAGCAGAAAAGGGGGCATCTCTGGAAACACCATATATTTT. This gives the protein CASRKGGISGNTIYF.

The rearrangement uses TRBV28 and TRBJ2-2, with TRBD1 matching 7 bases. Germline CDR1 MDHEN, CDR2 SYDVKM. The CDR3 is 15 residues long. Unmatched junction bases numbered 11, after V lost 4 bases and J lost 9 bases. The DNA for the CDR3 is TGTGCCAGCAGTTCCATGGACAGGTCGACCCGGGAGCTGTTTTTT. This sequence encodes CASSSMDRSTRELFF.

The chain combines TRBV4-2 with TRBJ1-3; 9 bases fit TRBD1. The germline CDR1 and CDR2 sequences are LGHNA and YNFKEQ. J lost 0 bases, V lost 3 bases, and 9 bases had no gene match. The CDR3 totals 18 residues. The CDR3 spells CASSQTGTGLLSGNTIYF. CDR3 nucleotide sequence: TGTGCCAGCAGCCAGACCGGGACAGGGCTTCTCTCTGGAAACACCATATATTTT.

The rearrangement links TRBV18 to TRBJ2-7; 13 nucleotides match TRBD2. This CDR3 is built from 14 residues. Looked up from germline, CDR1 is KGHSH and CDR2 is LQKENI. V lost 5 bases, J lost 4 bases, and 2 bases stayed unmatched. The CDR3 sequence: CASSSGLAGYEQYF. The CDR3 nucleotides read TGTGCCAGCTCATCGGGACTAGCGGGATACGAGCAGTACTTC.

This clone occurred once. CDR3 bases: TGTGCCAGCAGGGGGACAGGGGGCCCTGAGCAGTTCTTC. This translates into CASRGTGGPEQFF. The chain is built from TRBV6-1 and TRBJ2-1; 12 bases agree with TRBD1. Losses at the gene ends were 6 bases for V and 9 bases for J; bases not matched to a gene: 3. The CDR3 is 13 amino acids. The germline gives CDR1 MNHNS, CDR2 SASEGT.

CDR3 residues: CASSLDASGTNTGELFF. In nucleotides, the CDR3 is TGTGCCAGCAGCTTGGACGCGAGCGGAACGAACACCGGGGAGCTGTTTTTT. This chain links TRBV5-4 with TRBJ2-2, with D possibly matching TRBD2 (5 bases). CDR1 and CDR2 from the germline V gene are SGHNT and YYREEE (reference sequence). The CDR3 runs 17 residues. V lost 0 bases and J lost 0, with 12 bases in between.

The chain links TRBV18 to TRBJ1-3, with D uncertain. The V and J ends lost 3 bases and 2 bases respectively, with 11 bases between them. The germline gives CDR1 KGHSH, CDR2 LQKENI. The CDR3 has 15 amino acids. The CDR3 is CASSPTGKPGNTIYF. The CDR3 DNA is TGTGCCAGCTCACCGACCGGGAAACCTGGAAACACCATATATTTT.

This chain uses TRBV5-1 with TRBJ2-2, with D unclear. The V end was cut by 1 base, the J end by 4 bases, with 8 bases between. This CDR3 has 14 amino acids. Germline lookup yields CDR1 SGHRS and CDR2 YFSETQ. CDR3 bases: TGCGCCAGCAGCTTGTTACAGACCACCGGGGAGCTGTTTTTT. It specifies CASSLLQTTGELFF.

This clone has ten or more counts. This chain connects TRBV5-1 to TRBJ2-1, with 10 bases fitting TRBD1. The ends lost 0 bases at V and 8 bases at J; junction bases unmatched: 5. CDR1 is SGHRS, CDR2 YFSETQ, per germline. The CDR3 has 15 amino acids. CDR3 coding DNA: TGCGCCAGCAGCTTGGAGGGACAGGGGATTCATGAGCAGTTCTTC. Translation: CASSLEGQGIHEQFF.

V usage is TRBV7-2 and J usage is TRBJ1-2, with 9 bases that match TRBD1. There are 15 residues in the CDR3. The germline CDR1 and CDR2 sequences are SGHTA and FQGNSA. With 0 bases clipped from V and 4 bases from J, the junction kept 3 bases outside the gene matches. Here the CDR3 reads CASSLAPTGGYGYTF. The CDR3 DNA follows: TGTGCCAGCAGCTTAGCCCCGACAGGGGGCTATGGCTACACCTTC.

The chain's CDR3 is CSVAGGELAGTYNEQFF. The CDR3 nucleotides read TGCAGCGTCGCGGGGGGGGAACTAGCGGGGACCTACAATGAGCAGTTCTTC. The V and J genes are TRBV29-1 and TRBJ2-1, with 10 bases lining up with TRBD2. Germline values: CDR1 SQVTM, CDR2 ANQGSEA. This CDR3 region has 17 residues. V lost 6 bases to trimming and J lost 2 bases; unmatched junction nucleotides: 13.

V is TRBV2 and J is TRBJ1-2, with 11 bases matching TRBD1. The length of the CDR3 is 15 residues. Trimming cost V 4 bases and J 2 bases; bases outside gene matches: 3. Germline V gives CDR1 SNHLY, CDR2 FYNNEI. CDR3 protein: CASSGGTGGNYGYTF. The CDR3 region has the DNA TGTGCCAGCAGTGGGGGGACAGGGGGAAACTATGGCTACACCTTC. Filled out from reference TRBV2 and TRBJ1-2, the complete variable domain reads EPEVTQTPSHQVTQMGQEVILRCVPISNHLYFYWYRQILGQKVEFLVSFYNNEISEKSEIFDDQFSVERPDGSNFTLKIRSTKLEDSAMYFCASSGGTGGNYGYTFGSGTRLTVV.

The chain recombines TRBV29-1 with TRBJ1-5; no definite D call. The CDR3 sequence is 13 residues long. Germline assignment: CDR1 SQVTM and CDR2 ANQGSEA. V lost 4 bases and J 3 bases, leaving 10 bases between the germline ends. The CDR3: CSVGTGVNQPQHF. CDR3 DNA: TGCAGCGTTGGGACTGGGGTCAATCAGCCCCAGCATTTT.

This chain links TRBV19 with TRBJ2-5; 11 bases line up with TRBD2. CDR1 is LNHDA and CDR2 is SQIVND in the germline V gene (reference sequence). The CDR3 contains 15 residues. V trimming: 5 bases; J trimming: 5 bases; junction bases outside the gene matches: 7. CDR3 in DNA: TGTGCCAGTAGTGCCGAGGGACTAGCGGCTGAGACCCAGTACTTC. Protein sequence: CASSAEGLAAETQYF.

The gene calls are TRBV28 and TRBJ1-4; D call uncertain. The CDR3 loop spans 14 amino acids. The germline V gene has CDR1 MDHEN and CDR2 SYDVKM. Trimming removed 6 bases from V and 8 bases from J, with 16 bases in between. CDR3 loop: CASRTAGVEEKLFF. In DNA form, the CDR3 reads TGTGCCAGCAGGACCGCAGGCGTCGAGGAAAAACTGTTTTTT.

This chain joins TRBV27 and TRBJ2-7; D unclear. The V gene's germline CDR1 is MNHEY and CDR2 SMNVEV (reference sequence). The V end lost 6 bases, the J end lost 4 bases, and 13 bases lay between the germline ends. The CDR3 contains 13 residues. CDR3 DNA sequence: TGTGCCAGCAGGAGAGGCAGCGCGTACGAGCAGTACTTC. It encodes CASRRGSAYEQYF.

The chain is built from TRBV9 and TRBJ2-1; D perhaps matches TRBD2 (5 bases). Trimming took 0 bases from V and 2 from J, leaving 9 bases between them. The CDR3 is 15 amino acids. Germline V lookup: CDR1 SGDLS, CDR2 YYNGEE. This CDR3 is CASSVGLGAYNEQFF. CDR3 nucleotide sequence: TGTGCCAGCAGCGTAGGCCTCGGGGCCTACAATGAGCAGTTCTTC.

V is TRBV5-6 and J is TRBJ2-6; D may be TRBD1 (7 bases). Germline V gene lookup returns CDR1 SGHDT and CDR2 YYEEEE. CDR3 length equals 16 residues. V was pared by 5 bases and J by 2 bases, with 14 bases between. CDR3 sequence (DNA): TGTGCCAGCAGGGGGGGACAGTTTACTGGGGCCAACGTCCTGACTTTC. It encodes CASRGGQFTGANVLTF. Looking up the rest from reference TRBV5-6 and TRBJ2-6 gives the full variable domain: DAGVTQSPTHLIKTRGQQVTLRCSPKSGHDTVSWYQQALGQGPQFIFQYYEEEERQRGNFPDRFSGHQFPNYSSELNVNALLLGDSALYLCASRGGQFTGANVLTFGAGSRLTVL.

This clone was picked up a small number of times. The chain carries TRBV25-1 and TRBJ2-1; TRBD2 agrees at 9 bases. Germline CDR1 is MGHDK and CDR2 is SYGVNS. The CDR3 runs 16 residues. Trimming cost V 9 bases and J 2 bases; bases outside gene matches: 11. In DNA, the CDR3 is TGTGCCAGTAAGGGACTAGCAGGTTCAACCTACAATGAGCAGTTCTTC. Translated: CASKGLAGSTYNEQFF.

V usage is TRBV6-1 and J usage is TRBJ1-1; 7 positions match TRBD1. Germline-derived CDR1 and CDR2 are MNHNS and SASEGT. Trimming removed 6 bases from V and 7 bases from J; junction bases left unmatched: 8. The CDR3 runs 13 residues. CDR3 bases: TGTGCCAGCAGGAAACAGGGGAAGAGTGAAGCTTTCTTT. Translated: CASRKQGKSEAFF.

The chain links TRBV27 to TRBJ2-5, with D possibly being TRBD2 (6 bases). The end of the DNA fits TRBJ2-7 better, so the J call may be wrong. From germline, CDR1 is MNHEY and CDR2 SMNVEV (reference sequence). CDR3 size: 14 residues. For the CDR3, the DNA is TGTGCCAGCAGTCCCTTCGGGAGCTCCTACGAGCAGTACTTC. This encodes CASSPFGSSYEQYF.

This chain joins TRBV5-1 and TRBJ1-2; D might be TRBD1 (5 bases). This CDR3 contains 15 residues. The V gene's germline CDR1 is SGHRS and CDR2 YFSETQ. V was pared by 5 bases and J by 2 bases, with 16 bases between. CDR3 DNA: TGCGCCAGCAGTAGGGAGGGGCGGGGAAACTATGGCTACACCTTC. Its translation: CASSREGRGNYGYTF.

The gene calls are TRBV25-1 and TRBJ1-1, with D tentatively TRBD1 (6 bases). The CDR3 runs 12 residues. The V end lost 5 bases, the J end lost 4 bases, and 8 bases lay between the germline ends. Germline V gives CDR1 MGHDK, CDR2 SYGVNS. In DNA, the CDR3 is TGTGCCAGCAGTAGGGGGACCACTGAAGCTTTCTTT. Translation gives CASSRGTTEAFF.

J is TRBJ2-7 and V is TRBV7-2; TRBD2 aligns across 9 bases. V was pared by 5 bases and J by 5 bases, with 13 bases of the junction left unmatched. CDR1 is SGHTA, CDR2 FQGNSA, per germline. The CDR3 sequence is 16 residues long. The CDR3 sequence is CASSHGVAGVRNEQYF. The CDR3 coding sequence is TGTGCCAGCAGCCACGGGGTAGCGGGAGTAAGGAACGAGCAGTACTTC.

The V and J genes are TRBV7-2 and TRBJ2-2, with TRBD2 as a possible D gene (5 bases). V was cut by 5 bases and J by 6 bases, with 16 bases left in between. The CDR3 length is 15 residues. Germline V gives CDR1 SGHTA, CDR2 FQGNSA. Here the CDR3 DNA reads TGTGCCAGCAGCCGATCACTGGGAGATCCCGGGGAGCTGTTTTTT. Amino acid sequence: CASSRSLGDPGELFF.

The chain uses TRBV10-3 and TRBJ2-7, with a possible D match to TRBD2 (7 bases). The CDR3 loop spans 15 amino acids. CDR1 is ENHRY and CDR2 is SYGVKD in the germline V gene. V lost 4 bases to trimming and J lost 0 bases, with 13 bases between them. The CDR3 spells CAISGGGASSYEQYF. CDR3 coding DNA: TGTGCCATCAGTGGGGGGGGCGCCAGCTCCTACGAGCAGTACTTC.

The chain carries TRBV29-1 and TRBJ2-7; TRBD2 agrees at 10 bases. The J segment lost 0 bases and the V segment lost 0 bases, leaving 2 bases of the junction unmatched. The length of the CDR3 is 15 residues. Per germline, CDR1 SQVTM and CDR2 ANQGSEA. Here the CDR3 reads CSVEDGTSVSYEQYF. In nucleotides, the CDR3 is TGCAGCGTTGAAGATGGGACTAGCGTCTCCTACGAGCAGTACTTC.